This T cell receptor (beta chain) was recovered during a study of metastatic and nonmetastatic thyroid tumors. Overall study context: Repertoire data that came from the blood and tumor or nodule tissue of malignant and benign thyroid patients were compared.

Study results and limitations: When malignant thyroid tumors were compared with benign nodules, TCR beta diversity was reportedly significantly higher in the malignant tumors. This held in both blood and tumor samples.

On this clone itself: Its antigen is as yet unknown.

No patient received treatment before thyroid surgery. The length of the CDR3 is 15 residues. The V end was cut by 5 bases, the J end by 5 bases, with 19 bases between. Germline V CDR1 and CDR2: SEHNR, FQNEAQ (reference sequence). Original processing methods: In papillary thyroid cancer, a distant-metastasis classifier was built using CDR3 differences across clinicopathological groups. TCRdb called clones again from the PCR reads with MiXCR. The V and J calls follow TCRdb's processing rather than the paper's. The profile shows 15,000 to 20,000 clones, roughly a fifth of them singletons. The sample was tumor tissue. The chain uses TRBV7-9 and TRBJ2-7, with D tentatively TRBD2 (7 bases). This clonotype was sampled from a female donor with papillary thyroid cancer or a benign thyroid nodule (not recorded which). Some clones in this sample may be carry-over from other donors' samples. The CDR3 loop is CASSPWGGAVHEQYF. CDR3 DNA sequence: TGTGCCAGCAGCCCCTGGGGGGGGGCCGTGCACGAGCAGTACTTC.